The rows below give T cell receptor beta chains drawn from one sample of a study of blood T cell repertoires in COVID-19. Here immunoSEQ multiplex PCR was the method, and the copy in TCRdb shows in-frame clones only, minus some. The data show 200,000 to 250,000 clones, around 90% seen once. The source material was peripheral blood. The receptors derive from a man between 65 and 80 years old with acute or convalescent COVID-19. Each CDR3 is given with its conserved first and last residue. The D gene is left open where the match is weak. Only part of the rows carry a size: once, few, many, or a class if the clone is expanded.

V gene,D gene,clone size,J gene,CDR3 DNA,CDR3 protein
TRBV3-1/TRBV3-2,.,.,TRBJ1-5,TGTGCCAGCAGCCAAGGACGGGTGGGTAATCAGCCCCAGCATTTT,CASSQGRVGNQPQHF
TRBV7-2,.,.,TRBJ2-7,TGTGCCAGCAGCCACAGGGTAGGGGACTACGAGCAGTACTTC,CASSHRVGDYEQYF
TRBV18,.,.,TRBJ2-3,TGTGCCAGCTCACCACTCCCCCGGACGGGCAGGGACACAGATACGCAGTATTTT,CASSPLPRTGRDTDTQYF
TRBV6-5,.,.,TRBJ2-7,TGTGCCAGCAGTTACTCTTCAGGGATCTACGAGCAGTACTTC,CASSYSSGIYEQYF
TRBV18,.,.,TRBJ2-7,TGTGCCAGCTCACCATTACAGGTCCACGAGCAGTACTTC,CASSPLQVHEQYF
TRBV5-8,TRBD1,.,TRBJ2-1,TGTGCCAGCAGCTCCCAGGGGGCTAGGTACAATGAGCAGTTCTTC,CASSSQGARYNEQFF
TRBV27,TRBD2,.,TRBJ2-3,TGTGCCAGCAGTTTAAAGGGTGTAACGAGCGGGAGTCGGGATACGCAGTATTTT,CASSLKGVTSGSRDTQYF
TRBV7-2,.,few,TRBJ2-7,TGTGCCAGCAGCTCCGCCTACGAGCAGTACTTC,CASSSAYEQYF
TRBV3-1/TRBV3-2,TRBD1,few,TRBJ1-1,TGTGCCAGCACCCAAGGGGACAGGGCAACTTTCTTT,CASTQGDRATFF
TRBV29-1,.,.,TRBJ2-5,TGCAGCGTAACCCCCCCCATCATACCCGGAACAGTGCAAGAGACCCAGTACTTC,CSVTPPIIPGTVQETQYF
TRBV9,TRBD1,.,TRBJ1-3,TGTGCCAGCAGCGGGACAACGGGACAGCCTGGAAACACCATATATTTT,CASSGTTGQPGNTIYF
TRBV19,TRBD2,.,TRBJ2-7,TGTGCCAGTAGTATGGGGCTAGCGGGACGGACCCGCTCCTACGAGCAGTACTTC,CASSMGLAGRTRSYEQYF
TRBV2,.,.,TRBJ1-5,TGTGCCAGCACCTTGGGAGGCTATAGGGGCAATCAGCCCCAGCATTTT,CASTLGGYRGNQPQHF
TRBV18,TRBD2,.,TRBJ2-3,TGTGCCAGCAGAAACGGACTAGCGGGAAGCACAGATACGCAGTATTTT,CASRNGLAGSTDTQYF
TRBV11-2,TRBD1,.,TRBJ2-5,TGTGCCAGCAGCTTAGGAGGGACAGGGGGTGAGACCCAGTACTTC,CASSLGGTGGETQYF
TRBV4-2,TRBD2,.,TRBJ2-2,TGTGCCAGCAGCCAAGAGCTAGCGGGATCGAACACCGGGGAGCTGTTTTTT,CASSQELAGSNTGELFF
TRBV21-1,.,.,TRBJ2-1,TGTGCCAGATCATGCCCGACTCACAATGAGCAGTTCTTC,CARSCPTHNEQFF
TRBV19,TRBD2,.,TRBJ2-1,TGTGCCAGTAGACCCCCCTTGGCTAGCGGGAGGGATGAGCAGTTCTTC,CASRPPLASGRDEQFF
TRBV27,TRBD2,.,TRBJ2-4,TGTGCCAGCAGTTACTTGGGAGGGCGGGTCAAAAACATTCAGTACTTC,CASSYLGGRVKNIQYF
TRBV9,TRBD2,.,TRBJ2-2,TGTGCCAGCAGCGTAGGAGCGGGAGACACCGGGGAGCTGTTTTTT,CASSVGAGDTGELFF
TRBV4-2,.,few,TRBJ2-3,TGTGCCAGCAGCCCGGACTTGAACAGGGAAACGACAGATACGCAGTATTTT,CASSPDLNRETTDTQYF
TRBV7-2,.,.,TRBJ1-3,TGTGCCAGCAGCTTAGGGGGCCAAATCTTCAGGAGAAACACCATATATTTT,CASSLGGQIFRRNTIYF
TRBV2,TRBD2,.,TRBJ2-2,TGTGCCAGCAGTCTAGCGGGAGGGCCGGCCGGGGAGCTGTTTTTT,CASSLAGGPAGELFF
TRBV2,.,.,TRBJ2-7,TGTGCCAGCAGTGTTACCAGAACCTACGAGCAGTACTTC,CASSVTRTYEQYF
TRBV27,TRBD1,.,TRBJ1-5,TGTGCCAGCAGTTTCCACAGGGGTAATCAGCCCCAGCATTTT,CASSFHRGNQPQHF
TRBV9,TRBD1,few,TRBJ2-1,TGTGCCAGCAGCGTAGGGGGGACAGGGGCCTACAATGAGCAGTTCTTC,CASSVGGTGAYNEQFF
TRBV3-1/TRBV3-2,TRBD2,few,TRBJ2-3,TGTGCCAGCAGCTCCGGGACTAGCGGCCCACCCGACACAGATACGCAGTATTTT,CASSSGTSGPPDTDTQYF
TRBV19,.,.,TRBJ1-2,TGTGCCAGTAGTAGTCATTCAGACTCCCGTGGCTACACCTTC,CASSSHSDSRGYTF
TRBV18,.,.,TRBJ2-1,TGTGCCAGCTCACCGAGGGGGATCAGTTACAATGAGCAGTTCTTC,CASSPRGISYNEQFF
TRBV24-1,TRBD1,.,TRBJ1-5,TGTGCCACCAGTGATTGGACAGGGGTCCCGCATTTT,CATSDWTGVPHF
TRBV19,.,.,TRBJ1-5,TGTGCCAGTAAAGGAGAGGGTGGTCAGCCCCAGCATTTT,CASKGEGGQPQHF
TRBV6-1,.,.,TRBJ2-7,TGTGCCAGCAGTGCATCCCACTCCACCGGGACAACCTCCTACGAGCAGTACTTC,CASSASHSTGTTSYEQYF
TRBV24-1,TRBD2,.,TRBJ2-5,TGTGCCACCAGTGCGGGGGGTCAAGAGACCCAGTACTTC,CATSAGGQETQYF
TRBV14,.,.,TRBJ1-1,TGTGCCAGCAGCCTTTCGCGGACTCCGGGGACTGAAGCTTTCTTT,CASSLSRTPGTEAFF
TRBV3-1/TRBV3-2,.,.,TRBJ2-3,TGTGCCAGCAGCCAAGTCTTTCAGGCGCTCTTACAGGGCACAGATACGCAGTATTTT,CASSQVFQALLQGTDTQYF
TRBV7-9,TRBD1,.,TRBJ1-1,TGTGCCAGCAGCTTAGCCGGACAGGGAGAAGCTTTCTTT,CASSLAGQGEAFF
TRBV5-6,TRBD1,.,TRBJ1-4,TGTGCCAGCAGCTTGGGACAGGGAGTAGCAACTAATGAAAAACTGTTTTTT,CASSLGQGVATNEKLFF
TRBV10-3,TRBD1,.,TRBJ2-1,TGTGCCATCAGTGCAGGGACAGGGGCCTACAATGAGCAGTTCTTC,CAISAGTGAYNEQFF
TRBV5-4,TRBD2,.,TRBJ2-7,TGTGCCAGCAGCTTGTATAGCGGGAGGGCCGGGGAGCAGTACTTC,CASSLYSGRAGEQYF
TRBV10-3,TRBD1,.,TRBJ2-4,TGTGCCATCAGTGAGTCGCAGGACAGGGGCAAAGACATTCAGTACTTC,CAISESQDRGKDIQYF
TRBV11-2,.,.,TRBJ2-2,TGTGCCAGCAGCTTAGAGGAACTAGCGAACACCGGGGAGCTGTTTTTT,CASSLEELANTGELFF
TRBV19,TRBD1,.,TRBJ1-6,TGTGCCAGTACCACTCGACAGGGGGATAATTCACCCCTCCACTTT,CASTTRQGDNSPLHF
TRBV27,.,.,TRBJ2-1,TGTGCCAGCAGTGCTCGAGGGTACAATGAGCAGTTCTTC,CASSARGYNEQFF
TRBV5-4,.,.,TRBJ2-1,TGTGCCAGCAGCAGGGAGAGGAATGAGCAGTTCTTC,CASSRERNEQFF
TRBV6-2/TRBV6-3,TRBD2,.,TRBJ2-7,TGTGCCAGCAGTTACCGACTTAGCGGGTTCTCCTACGAGCAGTACTTC,CASSYRLSGFSYEQYF